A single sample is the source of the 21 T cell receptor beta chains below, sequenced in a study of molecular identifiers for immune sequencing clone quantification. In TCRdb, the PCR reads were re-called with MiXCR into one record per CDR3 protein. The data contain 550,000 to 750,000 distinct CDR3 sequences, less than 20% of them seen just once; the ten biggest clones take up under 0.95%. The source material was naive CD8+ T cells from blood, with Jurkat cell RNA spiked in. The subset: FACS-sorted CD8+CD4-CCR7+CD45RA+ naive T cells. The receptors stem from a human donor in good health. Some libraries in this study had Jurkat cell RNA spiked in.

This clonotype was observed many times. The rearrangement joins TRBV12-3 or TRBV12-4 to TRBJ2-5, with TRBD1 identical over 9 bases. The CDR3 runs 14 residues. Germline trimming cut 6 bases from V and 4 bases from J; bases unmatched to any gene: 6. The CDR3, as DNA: TGTGCCAGCAGCACCGGGACAGGGTTAGAGACCCAGTACTTC. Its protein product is CASSTGTGLETQYF.

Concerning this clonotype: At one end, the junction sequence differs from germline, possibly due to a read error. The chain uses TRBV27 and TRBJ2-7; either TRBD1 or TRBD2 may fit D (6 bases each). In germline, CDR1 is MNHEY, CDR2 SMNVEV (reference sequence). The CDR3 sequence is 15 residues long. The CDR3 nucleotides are TGTGCCAGCAGTTTCGGGGGCAGCGGTACCTACGAGCAGTGCTTC. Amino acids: CASSFGGSGTYEQCF.

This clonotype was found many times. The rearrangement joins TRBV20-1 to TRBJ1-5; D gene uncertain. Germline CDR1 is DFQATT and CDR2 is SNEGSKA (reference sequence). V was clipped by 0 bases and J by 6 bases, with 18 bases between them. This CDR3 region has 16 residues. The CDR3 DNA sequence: TGCAGTGCTAGAGATTTTTTCGAGGCGAACGGTCAGCCCCAGCATTTT. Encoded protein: CSARDFFEANGQPQHF.

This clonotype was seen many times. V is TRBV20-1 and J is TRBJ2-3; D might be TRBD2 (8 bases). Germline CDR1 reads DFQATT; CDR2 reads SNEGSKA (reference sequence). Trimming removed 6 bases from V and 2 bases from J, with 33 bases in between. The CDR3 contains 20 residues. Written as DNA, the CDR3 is TGCAGTGCCCCAGCGGGGGCAGGGGGACAGCGAGTGAGGAACACAGATACGCAGTATTTT. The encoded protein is CSAPAGAGGQRVRNTDTQYF.

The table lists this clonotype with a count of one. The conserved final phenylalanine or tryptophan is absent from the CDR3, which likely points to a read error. The CDR3 loop is CASSYSQNSQETQYC. DNA for the CDR3: TGTGCCAGCAGTTACTCTCAGAATTCCCAAGAGACCCAGTACTGC. The chain joins TRBV6-5 to TRBJ2-5; D ambiguous. The germline gives CDR1 MNHEY, CDR2 SVGAGI. The CDR3 runs to 15 residues. V shed 0 bases and J shed 1 base, with 9 bases lying between them.

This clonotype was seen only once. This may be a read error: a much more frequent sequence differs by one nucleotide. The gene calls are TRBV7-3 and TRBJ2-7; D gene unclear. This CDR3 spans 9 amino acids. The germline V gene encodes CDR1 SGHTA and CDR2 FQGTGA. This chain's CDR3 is CVSSLKVYF. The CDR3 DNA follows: TGTGTCAGCAGCTTAAAGGTGTACTTC. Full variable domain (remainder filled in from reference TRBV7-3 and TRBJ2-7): GAGVSQTPSNKVTEKGKYVELRCDPISGHTALYWYRQSLGQGPEFLIYFQGTGAADDSGLPNDRFFAVRPEGSVSTLKIQRTERGDSAVYLCVSSLKVYFGPGTRLTVT.

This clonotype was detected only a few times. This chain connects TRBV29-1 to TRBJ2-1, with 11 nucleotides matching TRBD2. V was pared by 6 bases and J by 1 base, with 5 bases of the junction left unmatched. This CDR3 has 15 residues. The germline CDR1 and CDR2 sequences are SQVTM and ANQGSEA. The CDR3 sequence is CSVAGTSGSYNEQFF. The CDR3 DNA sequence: TGCAGCGTGGCCGGGACTAGCGGATCCTACAATGAGCAGTTCTTC.

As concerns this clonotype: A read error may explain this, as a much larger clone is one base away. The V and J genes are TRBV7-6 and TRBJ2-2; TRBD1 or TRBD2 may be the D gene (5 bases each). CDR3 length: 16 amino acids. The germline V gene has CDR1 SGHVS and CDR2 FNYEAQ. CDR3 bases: TGTGCCAGCAGCGATGGGGCTAAGCCAGGCACCGGGGAGCCGTTTTTT. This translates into CASSDGAKPGTGEPFF.

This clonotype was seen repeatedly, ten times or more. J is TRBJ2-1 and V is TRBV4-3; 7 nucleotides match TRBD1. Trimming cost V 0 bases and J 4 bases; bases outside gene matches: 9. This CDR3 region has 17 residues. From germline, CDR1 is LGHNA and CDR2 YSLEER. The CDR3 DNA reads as TGCGCCAGCAGCCAAGATAATATGGCAGGGGGATACAATGAGCAGTTCTTC. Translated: CASSQDNMAGGYNEQFF.

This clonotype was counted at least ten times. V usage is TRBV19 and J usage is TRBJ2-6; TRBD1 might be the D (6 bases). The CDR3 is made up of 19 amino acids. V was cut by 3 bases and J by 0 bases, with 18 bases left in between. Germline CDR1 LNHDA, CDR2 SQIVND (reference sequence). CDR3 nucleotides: TGTGCCAGTAGTATCTGGGACACCCTCTATCCCTCTGGGGCCAACGTCCTGACTTTC. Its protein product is CASSIWDTLYPSGANVLTF.

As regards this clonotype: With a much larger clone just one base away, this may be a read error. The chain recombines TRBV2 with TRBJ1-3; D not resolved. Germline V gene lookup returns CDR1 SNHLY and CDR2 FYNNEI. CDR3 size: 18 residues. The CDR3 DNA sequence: TGTGCCAGCAGCGCATGGAGACCGAACGGAGGCTCTGGAAACACCGTATATTTT. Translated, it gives CASSAWRPNGGSGNTVYF.

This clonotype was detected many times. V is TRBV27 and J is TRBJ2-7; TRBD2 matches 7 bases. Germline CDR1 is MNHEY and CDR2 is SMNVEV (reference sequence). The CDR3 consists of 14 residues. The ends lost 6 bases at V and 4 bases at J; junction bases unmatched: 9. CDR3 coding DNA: TGTGCCAGCAGCCTTCTAGCGGAGGGGTACGAGCAGTACTTC. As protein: CASSLLAEGYEQYF.

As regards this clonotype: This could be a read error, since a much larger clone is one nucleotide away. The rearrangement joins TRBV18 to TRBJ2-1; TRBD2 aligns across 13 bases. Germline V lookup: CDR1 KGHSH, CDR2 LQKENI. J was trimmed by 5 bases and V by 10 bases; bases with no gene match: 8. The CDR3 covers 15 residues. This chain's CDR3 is CATSQTSGGDNEQFF. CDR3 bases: TGTGCCACCTCTCAAACTAGCGGGGGGGACAATGAGCAGTTCTTC. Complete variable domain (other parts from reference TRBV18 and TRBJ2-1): NAGVMQNPRHLVRRRGQEARLRCSPMKGHSHVYWYRQLPEEGLKFMVYLQKENIIDESGMPKERFSAEFPKEGPSILRIQQVVRGDSAAYFCATSQTSGGDNEQFFGPGTRLTVL.

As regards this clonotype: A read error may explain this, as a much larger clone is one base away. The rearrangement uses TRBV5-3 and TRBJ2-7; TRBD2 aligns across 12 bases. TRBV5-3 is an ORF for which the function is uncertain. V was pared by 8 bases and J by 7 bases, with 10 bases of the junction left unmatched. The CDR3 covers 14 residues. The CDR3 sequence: CASGLASGGDEQYF. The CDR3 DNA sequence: TGTGCCAGCGGCTTGGCTAGCGGGGGGGATGAGCAGTACTTC.

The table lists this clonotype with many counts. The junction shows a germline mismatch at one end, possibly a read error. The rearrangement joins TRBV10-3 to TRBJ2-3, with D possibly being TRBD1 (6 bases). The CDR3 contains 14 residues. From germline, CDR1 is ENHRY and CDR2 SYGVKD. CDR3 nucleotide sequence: TGTGCCATCAGTGAGCCCTGGGACACAAATACGCAGTATTTT. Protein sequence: CAISEPWDTNTQYF.

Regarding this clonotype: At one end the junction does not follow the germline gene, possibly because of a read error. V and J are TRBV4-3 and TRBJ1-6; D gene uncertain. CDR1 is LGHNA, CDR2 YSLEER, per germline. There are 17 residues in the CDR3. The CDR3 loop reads CASSQDPTSSYSSPLHF. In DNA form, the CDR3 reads TGCGCCAGCAGCCAAGATCCCACGAGCTCCTATAGTTCACCCCTCCACTTT.

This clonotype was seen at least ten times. The CDR3, as DNA: TGTGCCAGCAGTTACTTGAGCCCGGGCCTAGGGGACACTGAAGCTTTCTTT. Residues: CASSYLSPGLGDTEAFF. The V and J genes are TRBV6-5 and TRBJ1-1, with a tentative D call TRBD1 (5 bases). The CDR3 sequence is 17 residues long. V lost 1 base and J lost 3, with 18 bases in between. Germline V gene lookup returns CDR1 MNHEY and CDR2 SVGAGI.

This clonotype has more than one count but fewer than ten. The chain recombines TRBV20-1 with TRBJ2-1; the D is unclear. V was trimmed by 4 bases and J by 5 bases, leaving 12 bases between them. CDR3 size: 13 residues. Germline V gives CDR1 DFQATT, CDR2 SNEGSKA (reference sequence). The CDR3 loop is CSAKDEWDNEQFF. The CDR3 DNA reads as TGCAGTGCTAAGGACGAGTGGGACAATGAGCAGTTCTTC.

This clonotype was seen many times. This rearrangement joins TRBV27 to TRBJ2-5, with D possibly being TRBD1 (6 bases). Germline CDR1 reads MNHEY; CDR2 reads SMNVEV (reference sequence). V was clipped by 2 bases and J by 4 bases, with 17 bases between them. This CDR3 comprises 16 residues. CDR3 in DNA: TGTGCCAGCAGTTTAGGGCTAGGGGGTTATGGAGAGACCCAGTACTTC. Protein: CASSLGLGGYGETQYF.

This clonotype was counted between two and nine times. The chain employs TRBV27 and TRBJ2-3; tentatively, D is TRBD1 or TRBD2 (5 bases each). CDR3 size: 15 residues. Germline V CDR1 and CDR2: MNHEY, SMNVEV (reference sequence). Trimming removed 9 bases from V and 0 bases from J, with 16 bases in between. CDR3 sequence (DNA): TGTGCCAGTGGGCCGGGGCGGTGGAGCACAGATACGCAGTATTTT. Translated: CASGPGRWSTDTQYF.

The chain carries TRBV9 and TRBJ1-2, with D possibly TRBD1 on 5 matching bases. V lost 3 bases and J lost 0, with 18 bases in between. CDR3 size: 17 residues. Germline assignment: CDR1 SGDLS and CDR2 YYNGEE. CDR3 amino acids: CASSASGGPQANYGYTF. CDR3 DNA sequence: TGTGCCAGCAGCGCTAGCGGGGGACCTCAAGCTAACTATGGCTACACCTTC.